These 2 T cell receptor beta chains came from one sample sequenced in a study of cytomegalovirus exposure and HLA in healthy donors. The primer mix had 60 Vbeta and 13 Jbeta primers. Profiled with immunoSEQ multiplex PCR; TCRdb holds only in-frame clones, not every one. The listing records about 99,000 clones. Source material: PBMCs. The receptors were gathered from a man between 40 and 49 years old in good health and CMV-seronegative.

This sequence joins TRBV6-5 and TRBJ1-6; 7 nucleotides agree with TRBD1. This CDR3 spans 14 amino acids. The germline V gene has CDR1 MNHEY and CDR2 SVGAGI. Trimming cost V 6 bases and J 7 bases; bases outside gene matches: 6. The CDR3 reads CASSIQGLNSPLHF. The CDR3 nucleotides read TGTGCCAGCAGCATACAGGGGCTGAATTCACCCCTCCACTTT.

The chain recombines TRBV9 with TRBJ2-6; D may be TRBD2 (7 bases). The V and J ends lost 3 bases and 1 base respectively, with 17 bases between them. The CDR3 extends over 18 amino acids. CDR1 is SGDLS and CDR2 is YYNGEE in the germline V gene. In DNA form, the CDR3 reads TGTGCCAGCAGCGCGTACCCTAGGGGGGGGTCTGGGGCCAACGTCCTGACTTTC. Translated, it gives CASSAYPRGGSGANVLTF.